This TCR beta chain was sequenced for a study of neoadjuvant anti-PD-1 for oral cavity cancer. Looking at the study overall: Around day 43, patients without progression received a fourth nivolumab dose before surgery.

PBMC libraries mostly used about 450 ng of input genomic DNA, with six replicates per sample. Only in-frame clones appear in the TCRdb table, and some are missing; sequencing was by immunoSEQ multiplex PCR. The data hold some 17,000 clones, with roughly 60% observed a single time. Whole-study findings and limits: With three patients per group, TCR findings need larger cohorts.

In the case of this clone: What it recognizes is unknown.

These newly diagnosed stage II-IVA oral cavity squamous cell carcinoma patients had no prior systemic or radiation treatment. Germline V CDR1 and CDR2: GTSNPN, SVGIG (reference sequence). The CDR3 has 16 residues. V trimming: 2 bases; J trimming: 8 bases; junction bases outside the gene matches: 8. The chain carries TRBV30 and TRBJ2-1, with 14 bases lining up with TRBD2. The material sequenced was PBMCs, taken before nivolumab (anti-PD-1) treatment. This clonotype was sampled from a person between 40 and 80 years old with oral cavity squamous cell carcinoma. The CDR3 protein is CAWSSGLAGGSDEQFF. DNA for the CDR3: TGTGCCTGGAGTTCCGGACTAGCGGGAGGAAGCGATGAGCAGTTCTTC.